This record looks at one TCR beta chain sequence and its context. Antigen specificity is unknown. The sample is drawn from a study of early T cells in non-severe SARS-CoV-2 infection. At the level of the study: Chains stayed unpaired after sequencing of bulk RNA from unsorted whole blood.

CDR3 size: 15 residues. V was trimmed by 3 bases and J by 1 base, leaving 9 bases between them. Germline V gene sequence: CDR1 SGHTA, CDR2 FQGNSA. Study-wide points: Matching with VDJdb favored anti-spike CD8 responses (missing private and CD4 specificities).

Individual cDNA molecules each received unique molecular identifiers attached to them. TCRdb reprocessed the 5' RACE reads with MiXCR, giving one entry per CDR3 protein. The sample carries 25,000 to 35,000 distinct CDR3 sequences, about 3.9% recorded once. The sample comprised whole blood. The receptor's source is an adult who was a healthcare worker with PCR-confirmed SARS-CoV-2 infection or an uninfected control (not recorded which). The rearrangement links TRBV7-2 to TRBJ2-2; D may match TRBD1 or TRBD2 (5 bases each). In DNA form, the CDR3 reads TGTGCCAGCAGCTTGGGACGGAAGAACACCGGGGAGCTGTTTTTT. Protein product: CASSLGRKNTGELFF.